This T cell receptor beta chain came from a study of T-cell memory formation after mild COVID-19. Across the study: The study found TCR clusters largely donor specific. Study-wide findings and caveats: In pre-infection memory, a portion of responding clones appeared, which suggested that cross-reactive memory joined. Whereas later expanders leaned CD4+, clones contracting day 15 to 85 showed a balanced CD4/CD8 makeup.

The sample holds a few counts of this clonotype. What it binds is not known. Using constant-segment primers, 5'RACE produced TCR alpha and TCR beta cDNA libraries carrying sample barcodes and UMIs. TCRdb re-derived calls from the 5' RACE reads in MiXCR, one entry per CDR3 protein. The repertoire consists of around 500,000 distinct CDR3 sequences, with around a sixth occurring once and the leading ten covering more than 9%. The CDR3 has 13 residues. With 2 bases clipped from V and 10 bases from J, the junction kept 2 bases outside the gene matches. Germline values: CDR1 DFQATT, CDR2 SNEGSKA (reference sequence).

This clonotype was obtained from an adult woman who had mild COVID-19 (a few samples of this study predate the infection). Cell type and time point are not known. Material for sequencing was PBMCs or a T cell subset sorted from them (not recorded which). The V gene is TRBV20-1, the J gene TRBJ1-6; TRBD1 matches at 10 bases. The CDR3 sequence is CSARPGQGSPLHF. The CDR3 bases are TGCAGTGCTAGACCGGGACAGGGGTCACCCCTCCACTTT.